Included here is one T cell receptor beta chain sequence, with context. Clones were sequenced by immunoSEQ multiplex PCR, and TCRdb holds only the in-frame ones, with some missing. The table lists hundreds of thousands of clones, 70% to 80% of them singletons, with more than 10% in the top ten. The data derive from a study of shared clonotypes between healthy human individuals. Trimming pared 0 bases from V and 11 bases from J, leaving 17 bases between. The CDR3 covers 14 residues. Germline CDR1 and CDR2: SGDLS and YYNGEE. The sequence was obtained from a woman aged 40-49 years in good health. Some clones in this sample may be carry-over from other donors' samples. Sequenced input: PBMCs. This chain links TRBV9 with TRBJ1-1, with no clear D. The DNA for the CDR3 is TGTGCCAGCAGCGTAGGTAGCACCTTGAATTATGCTTTCTTT. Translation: CASSVGSTLNYAFF.